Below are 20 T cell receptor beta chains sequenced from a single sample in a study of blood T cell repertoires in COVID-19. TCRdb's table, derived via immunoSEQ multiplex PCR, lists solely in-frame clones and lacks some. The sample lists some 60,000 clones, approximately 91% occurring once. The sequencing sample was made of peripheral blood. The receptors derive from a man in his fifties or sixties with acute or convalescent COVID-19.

The CDR3 DNA reads as TGTGCCAGCAGCTTAGCGGGAGGTGGGGACTATGGCTACACCTTC. This codes for CASSLAGGGDYGYTF. The chain combines TRBV7-9 with TRBJ1-2; D gene unclear. The CDR3 consists of 15 residues. Germline V gene lookup returns CDR1 SEHNR and CDR2 FQNEAQ (reference sequence). The V and J ends lost 0 bases and 3 bases respectively, with 11 bases between them.

DNA for the CDR3: TGTGCCAGCAGGACAGGGGCCAACTATGGCTACACCTTC. Translating it yields CASRTGANYGYTF. The chain has TRBV27 and TRBJ1-2; 8 positions match TRBD1. The CDR3 runs to 13 residues. The junction had 2 bases not matched to a gene; V was cut back by 6 bases and J by 2 bases. Germline V gene lookup returns CDR1 MNHEY and CDR2 SMNVEV (reference sequence).

CDR3 bases: TGTGCCAGCGGCCCAAGGAGGGAAAAACTGTTTTTT. Its protein is CASGPRREKLFF. The chain has TRBV6-5 and TRBJ1-4; D not resolved. V shed 8 bases and J shed 8 bases, with 12 bases lying between them. CDR3 length: 12 amino acids. Germline CDR1 is MNHEY and CDR2 is SVGAGI.

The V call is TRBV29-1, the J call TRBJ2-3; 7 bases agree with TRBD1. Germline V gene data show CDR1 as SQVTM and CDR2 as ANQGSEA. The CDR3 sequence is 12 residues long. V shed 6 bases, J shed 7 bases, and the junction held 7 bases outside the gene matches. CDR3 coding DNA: TGCAGCGTGGATACAGGGGAAAATACGCAGTATTTT. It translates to CSVDTGENTQYF.

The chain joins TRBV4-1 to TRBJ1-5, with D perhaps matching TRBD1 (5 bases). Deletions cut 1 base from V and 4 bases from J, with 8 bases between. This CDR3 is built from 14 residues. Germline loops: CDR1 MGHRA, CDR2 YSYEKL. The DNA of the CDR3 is TGCGCCAGCAGCCAAGGACAGTTGAATCAGCCCCAGCATTTT. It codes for CASSQGQLNQPQHF.

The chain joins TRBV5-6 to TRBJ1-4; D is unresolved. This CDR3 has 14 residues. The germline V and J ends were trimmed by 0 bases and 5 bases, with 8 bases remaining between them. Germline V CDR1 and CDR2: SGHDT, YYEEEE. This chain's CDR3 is CASSLGTVNEKLFF. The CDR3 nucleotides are TGTGCCAGCAGCTTGGGCACAGTCAATGAAAAACTGTTTTTT.

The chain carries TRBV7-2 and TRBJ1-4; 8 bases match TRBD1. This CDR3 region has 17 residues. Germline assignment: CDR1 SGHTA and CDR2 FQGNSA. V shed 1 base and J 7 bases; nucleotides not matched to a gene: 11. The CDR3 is CASSLVQGGAFSEKLFF. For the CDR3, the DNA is TGTGCCAGCAGCTTAGTACAGGGGGGGGCATTTAGTGAAAAACTGTTTTTT.

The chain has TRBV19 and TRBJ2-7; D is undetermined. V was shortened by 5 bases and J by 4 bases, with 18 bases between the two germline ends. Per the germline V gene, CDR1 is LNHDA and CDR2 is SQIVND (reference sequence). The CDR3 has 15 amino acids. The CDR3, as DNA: TGTGCCAGTAGTCCAACCCTCCTAAGCCCTTACGAGCAGTACTTC. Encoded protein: CASSPTLLSPYEQYF.

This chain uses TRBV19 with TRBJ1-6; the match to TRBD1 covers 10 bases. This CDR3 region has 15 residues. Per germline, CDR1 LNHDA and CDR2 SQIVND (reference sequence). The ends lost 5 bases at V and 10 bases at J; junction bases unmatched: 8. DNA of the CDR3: TGTGCCAGTAGTGTCGGGACAGGGGAGGGATCACCCCTCCACTTT. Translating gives CASSVGTGEGSPLHF. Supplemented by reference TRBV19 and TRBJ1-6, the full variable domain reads DGGITQSPKYLFRKEGQNVTLSCEQNLNHDAMYWYRQDPGQGLRLIYYSQIVNDFQKGDIAEGYSVSREKKESFPLTVTSAQKNPTAFYLCASSVGTGEGSPLHFGNGTRLTVT.

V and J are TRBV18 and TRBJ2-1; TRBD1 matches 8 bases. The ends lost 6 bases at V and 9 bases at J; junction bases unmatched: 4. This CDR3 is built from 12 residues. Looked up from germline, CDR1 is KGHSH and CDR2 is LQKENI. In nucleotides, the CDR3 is TGTGCCAGCTCCCGGACAGGGACTGAGCAGTTCTTC. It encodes CASSRTGTEQFF.

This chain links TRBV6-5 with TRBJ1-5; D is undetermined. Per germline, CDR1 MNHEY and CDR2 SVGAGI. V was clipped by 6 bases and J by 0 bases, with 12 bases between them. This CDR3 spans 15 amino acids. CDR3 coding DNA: TGTGCCAGCAGATTTGAAGAGTATAGCAATCAGCCCCAGCATTTT. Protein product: CASRFEEYSNQPQHF.

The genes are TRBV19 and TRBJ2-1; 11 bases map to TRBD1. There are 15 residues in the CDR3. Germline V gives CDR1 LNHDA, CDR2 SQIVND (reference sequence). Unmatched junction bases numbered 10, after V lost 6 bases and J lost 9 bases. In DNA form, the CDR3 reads TGTGCCAGTAGACCAAGGACAGGGGGCGGGGGTGAGCAGTTCTTC. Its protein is CASRPRTGGGGEQFF.

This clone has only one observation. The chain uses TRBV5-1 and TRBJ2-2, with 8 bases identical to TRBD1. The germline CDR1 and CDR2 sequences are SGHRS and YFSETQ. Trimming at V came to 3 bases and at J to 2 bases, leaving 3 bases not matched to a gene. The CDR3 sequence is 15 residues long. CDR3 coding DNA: TGCGCCAGCAGCTGGACAGGGCCAAACACCGGGGAGCTGTTTTTT. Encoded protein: CASSWTGPNTGELFF.

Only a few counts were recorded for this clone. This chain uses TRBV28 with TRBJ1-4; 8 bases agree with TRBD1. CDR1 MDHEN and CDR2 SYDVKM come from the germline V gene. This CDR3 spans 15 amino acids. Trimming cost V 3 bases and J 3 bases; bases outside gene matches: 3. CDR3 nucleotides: TGTGCCAGCAGTTTTACGGACAGGGCTAATGAAAAACTGTTTTTT. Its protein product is CASSFTDRANEKLFF.

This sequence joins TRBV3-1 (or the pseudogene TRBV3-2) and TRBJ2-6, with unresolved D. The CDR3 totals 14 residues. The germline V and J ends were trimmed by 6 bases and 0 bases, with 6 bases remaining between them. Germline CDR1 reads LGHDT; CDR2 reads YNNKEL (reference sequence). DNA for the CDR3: TGTGCCAGCAGAACTATCTCTGGGGCCAACGTCCTGACTTTC. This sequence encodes CASRTISGANVLTF.

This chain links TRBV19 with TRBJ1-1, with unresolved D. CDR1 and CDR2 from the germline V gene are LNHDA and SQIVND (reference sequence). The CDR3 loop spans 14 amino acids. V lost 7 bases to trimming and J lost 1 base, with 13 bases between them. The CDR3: CASTKSLGNTEAFF. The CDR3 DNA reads TGTGCCAGTACGAAAAGCCTCGGGAACACTGAAGCTTTCTTT.

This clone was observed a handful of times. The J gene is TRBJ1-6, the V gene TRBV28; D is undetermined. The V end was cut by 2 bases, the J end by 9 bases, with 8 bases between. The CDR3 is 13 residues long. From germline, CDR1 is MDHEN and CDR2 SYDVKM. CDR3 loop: CASSLLRGSPLHF. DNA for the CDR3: TGTGCCAGCAGTTTACTACGGGGTTCACCCCTCCACTTT.

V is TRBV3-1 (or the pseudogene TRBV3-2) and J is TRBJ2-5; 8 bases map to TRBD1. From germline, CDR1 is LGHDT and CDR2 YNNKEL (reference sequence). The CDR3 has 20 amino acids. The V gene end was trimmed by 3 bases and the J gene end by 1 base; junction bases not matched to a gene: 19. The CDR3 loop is CASSHTRTGLGRGAQETQYF. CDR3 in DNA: TGTGCCAGCAGCCACACTAGGACAGGGTTAGGTAGAGGGGCCCAAGAGACCCAGTACTTC.

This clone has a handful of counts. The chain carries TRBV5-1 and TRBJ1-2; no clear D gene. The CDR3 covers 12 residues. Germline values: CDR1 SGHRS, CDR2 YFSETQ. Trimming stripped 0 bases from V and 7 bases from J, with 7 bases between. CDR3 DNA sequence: TGCGCCAGCAGCTTGGGGAGGGCTGGCTACACCTTC. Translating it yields CASSLGRAGYTF.

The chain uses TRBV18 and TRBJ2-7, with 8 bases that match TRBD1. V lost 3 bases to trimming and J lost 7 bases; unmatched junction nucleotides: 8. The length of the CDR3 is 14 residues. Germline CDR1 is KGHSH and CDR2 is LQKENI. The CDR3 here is CASSPQGAVGEQYF. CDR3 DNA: TGTGCCAGCTCACCCCAGGGGGCGGTCGGGGAGCAGTACTTC.